This T cell receptor (beta chain) was retrieved from a study of T-cell memory formation after mild COVID-19. This clonotype was found a few times. Its specificity is unknown. The CDR3 covers 12 residues. V dropped 4 bases and J dropped 10 bases, with 11 bases sitting between them. General study results and limits: Mainly CM and EM harbored the contracting CD4+ clones; mainly EMRA harbored the CD8+ ones. That cross-reactive memory joined was suggested by some responding clones appearing in pre-infection memory. Day 15 to 85 contracting clones showed balanced CD4/CD8; day 15 to 37 expanders favored CD4+.

TCR alpha and TCR beta cDNA libraries carrying sample barcodes and UMIs were produced by 5'RACE using constant-segment primers. In TCRdb, the 5' RACE reads were re-called with MiXCR into one record per CDR3 protein. The table has roughly 170,000 distinct CDR3 sequences, about a fifth seen once; the top ten hold roughly 23%. V gene TRBV12-3 or TRBV12-4 combines with J gene TRBJ2-1, with D possibly TRBD1 on 5 matching bases. This receptor was taken from an adult woman who had mild COVID-19 (a few samples of this study predate the infection). Cell type and time point are not known. The sample taken for sequencing was PBMCs or a T cell subset sorted from them (not recorded which). CDR3 in amino acids: CASSSRVGEQFF. The CDR3 nucleotides are TGTGCCAGCAGTTCCAGGGTGGGAGAGCAGTTCTTC.